This TCR beta chain derives from a study of post-analysis software for immune sequencing data. Whole-study context: Patients with relapsing-remitting, secondary progressive and progressive-relapsing multiple sclerosis courses were all represented. Regarding the study as a whole: Pronounced co-clustering by F measure was evident among identically batched samples. Patients carried five TRBV segments more frequently than controls did, and TRBV5-6, TRBV5-1 and TRBV20-1 were among them. The study found significantly lower normalized Chao1 diversity in multiple sclerosis patients than in controls.

CDR3 size: 15 residues. With 5 bases clipped from V and 6 bases from J, the junction kept 10 bases outside the gene matches. Unique molecular identifiers were carried by the TCR beta cDNA libraries. Roughly 500,000 cDNA molecules came from about 1 to 10 million T cells. TCRdb re-analysed the PCR reads in MiXCR, keeping a single row per CDR3 protein. Seen here are hundreds of thousands of distinct CDR3 sequences, around 44% observed once, and the top ten hold over 1.5%. This clonotype has a handful of counts. Its antigen is unidentified. The chain couples TRBV12-3 or TRBV12-4 to TRBJ1-5; 7 bases fit TRBD1. This TCR was sampled from a girl aged 5-17 years with multiple sclerosis. The sample consisted of blood. As DNA, the CDR3 is TGTGCCAGCAGTAACCGACAGGGATTCGGTCAGCCCCAGCATTTT. Its protein is CASSNRQGFGQPQHF.